This T cell receptor beta chain emerged from a study of vaccination effects on CD4 cells after COVID-19. Germline CDR1 SGHTA, CDR2 FQGTGA. This CDR3 has 15 residues. V was clipped by 4 bases and J by 5 bases; unmatched bases: 2. Sequencing was preceded by expansion of antigen-specific CD4+ T cells with viral peptide pools in the ViraFEST assay. Scientists isolated CD4+ T cells after a roughly 9-day culture period ended. Either the BNT162b2 or mRNA-1273 vaccine was given to participants in two doses. Wells each received 2 million or so PBMC, cultured with 10 IU/ml IL-2 and 9.5 to 10 ug/ml peptides. Worth noting for this clone: The antigen remains undetermined.

Produced via immunoSEQ multiplex PCR; TCRdb's table is partial and in-frame only. Here the sample spans about 80,000 clones, around 77% being singletons. The TCR originated in a human donor who received a COVID-19 vaccine. The V and J genes are TRBV7-3 and TRBJ2-1, with 13 positions matching TRBD2. The sample was CD4+ T cells from PBMCs cultured with HCoV-OC43 spike peptides, taken after COVID-19 vaccination. The subset here: HCoV-OC43 spike overlapping peptide pool stimulation. Written as DNA, the CDR3 is TGTGCCAGCAGCTCGACTAGCGGGGGGAACAATGAGCAGTTCTTC. It specifies CASSSTSGGNNEQFF.